Shown below are 6 T cell receptor beta chains from a single sample sequenced in a study of blood T cells in healthy people across ages. A J-beta primer mix and a sample-barcoded 5' primer were used in a second PCR of roughly 6 to 11 cycles. TCRdb passed the 5' RACE reads through MiXCR, listing each CDR3 protein once. Counted here are 1.5 million or so distinct CDR3 sequences, 42% occurring once; the ten biggest clones make up just over 4%. The sequencing sample was made of blood. These receptor sequences come from a woman aged 18-30 years in good health.

This clonotype was detected a few times. One junction end disagrees with the germline gene, perhaps due to a read error. This chain uses TRBV27 with TRBJ1-1; D not certain. The CDR3 sequence is 14 residues long. Germline V lookup: CDR1 MNHEY, CDR2 SMNVEV (reference sequence). CDR3: CASSLGFVNTEAFF. CDR3 DNA sequence: TGTGCCAGCAGTTTAGGATTCGTGAACACTGAGGCTTTCTTT.

This clonotype was seen only a few times. The chain carries TRBV7-2 and TRBJ2-7, with TRBD1 matching over 10 bases. Per the germline V gene, CDR1 is SGHTA and CDR2 is FQGNSA. The CDR3 has 15 residues. V gave up 2 bases and J gave up 7 bases; unmatched junction bases: 8. As DNA, the CDR3 is TGTGCCAGCAGCTTAACGCGGGGACAGGGGAATGAGCAGTACTTC. It encodes CASSLTRGQGNEQYF.

A few counts support this clonotype. The CDR3 is CASRPTGTVNEKLFF. The CDR3 nucleotides read TGTGCCAGCAGGCCCACCGGGACAGTTAATGAAAAACTGTTTTTT. The rearrangement uses TRBV7-9 and TRBJ1-4; TRBD1 matches at 7 bases. CDR1 SEHNR and CDR2 FQNEAQ come from the germline V gene (reference sequence). V shed 6 bases and J 4 bases; nucleotides not matched to a gene: 8. The CDR3 covers 15 residues.

The rearrangement uses TRBV7-2 and TRBJ2-5; TRBD2 matches at 9 bases. The end of the DNA fits TRBJ2-1 better, so the J call may be wrong. Germline-derived CDR1 and CDR2 are SGHTA and FQGNSA. The CDR3 extends over 16 amino acids. The CDR3 coding sequence is TGTGCCAGCAGCTTAGGCGCGGGAGGGGTACAAGAGACCCAGTTCTTC. It specifies CASSLGAGGVQETQFF.

This clonotype was picked up a small number of times. The genes are TRBV28 and TRBJ2-1, with 7 nucleotides matching TRBD2. V was pared by 5 bases and J by 1 base, with 11 bases of the junction left unmatched. The germline V gene encodes CDR1 MDHEN and CDR2 SYDVKM. The CDR3 has 17 residues. CDR3 amino acids: CASSPPFSGPSYNEQFF. In DNA, the CDR3 is TGTGCCAGCAGTCCCCCGTTTAGCGGGCCTTCCTACAATGAGCAGTTCTTC.

This clonotype was counted many times. This rearrangement joins TRBV6-5 to TRBJ2-3; D gene unclear. CDR1 and CDR2 (germline): MNHEY, SVGAGI. V was trimmed by 8 bases and J by 6 bases, leaving 15 bases between them. The CDR3 runs 13 residues. CDR3 DNA sequence: TGTGCCAGCGGGTTTTCAGACGGGGATACGCAGTATTTT. Its translation is CASGFSDGDTQYF.